This TCR beta chain came from a study of T cell changes during pregnancy in multiple sclerosis. Looked up from germline, CDR1 is SGHDT and CDR2 is YYEEEE. CDR3 length equals 16 residues. Trimming cost V 4 bases and J 7 bases; bases outside gene matches: 14. The assay was immunoSEQ multiplex PCR, and TCRdb's table has in-frame clones only and misses some. The table has around 19,000 clones, 80% to 90% seen once. Here the sequenced sample was CD8+ T cells from peripheral blood mononuclear cells, taken in the third trimester of pregnancy. The sequence was obtained from a female donor in good health, enrolled as a control in a pregnancy study. The chain couples TRBV5-6 to TRBJ1-1; TRBD1 matches 9 bases. In nucleotides, the CDR3 is TGTGCCAGCAGCCCTGAACGGGACAGGGTCTTGGGTGAAGCTTTCTTT. It yields the protein CASSPERDRVLGEAFF.